A selection of T cell receptor beta chains follows, all from one sample in a study of blood T cell repertoires in COVID-19. Produced via immunoSEQ multiplex PCR; TCRdb's table is partial and in-frame only. The sample lists hundreds of thousands of clones; approximately 89% were seen once. The sample was peripheral blood. These receptors were collected from a woman between 45 and 60 years old with COVID-19, enrolled during active disease. CDR3s include the opening cysteine and the closing phenylalanine or tryptophan. A D gene is named only where the DNA matches it firmly. Where a row states a size, it is once, few, many or the class of an expanded clone; other rows omit it.

size	J	V	D	CDR3	DNA
NA	TRBJ1-4	TRBV6-2/TRBV6-3	TRBD1	CASSLDRVNEKLFF	TGTGCCAGCAGTCTTGACAGGGTTAATGAAAAACTGTTTTTT
NA	TRBJ1-5	TRBV20-1	TRBD1	CSASSEWTGRSSNQPQHF	TGCAGTGCTAGTTCCGAGTGGACAGGGCGGTCGAGCAATCAGCCCCAGCATTTT
NA	TRBJ1-3	TRBV30	NA	CAWSRYSGNTIYF	TGTGCCTGGAGCCGCTACTCTGGAAACACCATATATTTT
few	TRBJ2-1	TRBV9	TRBD1	CASSTGALNNEQFF	TGTGCCAGCAGTACAGGGGCCCTTAACAATGAGCAGTTCTTC
NA	TRBJ1-2	TRBV6-5	NA	CASKLGVNLNYGYTF	TGTGCCAGCAAGCTAGGGGTGAATCTTAACTATGGCTACACCTTC
NA	TRBJ1-1	TRBV6-4	TRBD1	CASSLDGTATEAFF	TGTGCCAGCAGTCTAGACGGGACAGCCACTGAAGCTTTCTTT
NA	TRBJ2-5	TRBV2	NA	CASSNDRQETQYF	TGTGCCAGCAGTAACGATCGGCAAGAGACCCAGTACTTC
NA	TRBJ2-5	TRBV24-1	NA	CATNQGYEETQYF	TGTGCCACCAATCAGGGGTATGAAGAGACCCAGTACTTC
once	TRBJ2-1	TRBV5-1	TRBD2	CASSPGLAGVNEQFF	TGCGCCAGCAGCCCTGGACTAGCGGGGGTTAATGAGCAGTTCTTC
NA	TRBJ1-3	TRBV2	NA	CASSEEGSRNTIYF	TGTGCCAGCAGCGAGGAGGGATCACGAAACACCATATATTTT
NA	TRBJ1-2	TRBV9	NA	CASSVDPDSDLYTF	TGTGCCAGCAGCGTAGATCCCGACTCAGACCTCTACACCTTC
NA	TRBJ2-7	TRBV10-3	TRBD2	CAISDREGIEQYF	TGTGCCATCAGTGACAGGGAGGGAATCGAGCAGTACTTC
NA	TRBJ2-1	TRBV11-2	TRBD2	CASREAGGLNNEQFF	TGTGCCAGCAGGGAGGCGGGGGGGCTGAACAATGAGCAGTTCTTC
few	TRBJ2-1	TRBV5-1	NA	CASSWPSGASSYNEQFF	TGCGCCAGCAGCTGGCCATCTGGGGCCAGCTCCTACAATGAGCAGTTCTTC
NA	TRBJ1-2	TRBV30	NA	CAWSVFARGYTF	TGTGCCTGGAGTGTATTCGCGAGGGGCTACACCTTC
NA	TRBJ1-2	TRBV5-1	NA	CASSLSGEGNYGYTF	TGCGCCAGCAGCTTGTCAGGGGAGGGGAACTATGGCTACACCTTC
NA	TRBJ2-5	TRBV9	TRBD2	CASSVGASGGETQYF	TGTGCCAGCAGCGTAGGGGCTAGCGGGGGGGAGACCCAGTACTTC
NA	TRBJ1-3	TRBV4-1	NA	CASSQDIRGKRNTIYF	TGCGCCAGCAGCCAAGATATCCGGGGAAAACGGAACACCATATATTTT
once	TRBJ2-7	TRBV14	TRBD1	CASSPSTGIPYEQYF	TGTGCCAGCAGCCCTTCGACAGGGATTCCCTACGAGCAGTACTTC
NA	TRBJ2-1	TRBV6-6	NA	CASSFVGEYNEQFF	TGTGCCAGCAGTTTCGTCGGGGAGTACAATGAGCAGTTCTTC
NA	TRBJ2-7	TRBV10-3	TRBD2	CAISESGSGEEQYF	TGTGCCATCAGTGAGTCTGGTAGCGGGGAAGAGCAGTACTTC
NA	TRBJ1-2	TRBV6-5	NA	CASRSTGYGYTF	TGTGCCAGCAGGTCGACAGGATATGGCTACACCTTC
NA	TRBJ2-7	TRBV6-5	TRBD2	CASGQVGLAGREQYF	TGTGCCAGTGGACAGGTGGGACTAGCGGGGAGGGAGCAGTACTTC
NA	TRBJ1-2	TRBV6-5	TRBD1	CASSRGQGSLHTF	TGTGCCAGCAGCCGGGGACAGGGTAGTCTCCACACCTTC
NA	TRBJ1-2	TRBV7-9	NA	CASSLVGVKSGYTF	TGTGCCAGCAGCTTAGTGGGCGTGAAGTCGGGCTACACCTTC
NA	TRBJ1-2	TRBV29-1	TRBD1	CSVGQGRGGDYGYTF	TGCAGCGTTGGACAGGGTAGGGGTGGGGACTATGGCTACACCTTC
NA	TRBJ2-5	TRBV5-6	TRBD1	CASSLGATGDQETQYF	TGTGCCAGCAGCTTGGGGGCCACAGGGGACCAAGAGACCCAGTACTTC
few	TRBJ2-7	TRBV5-1	TRBD1	CASSRDRGRYEQYF	TGCGCCAGCAGTCGGGACAGGGGGCGATACGAGCAGTACTTC
NA	TRBJ2-1	TRBV19	TRBD1	CASSRDSNNEQFF	TGTGCCAGTTCCCGGGACAGTAACAATGAGCAGTTCTTC
NA	TRBJ1-1	TRBV5-1	NA	CASSLGPEVLVSEAFF	TGCGCCAGCAGCTTGGGACCCGAGGTTTTGGTGTCTGAAGCTTTCTTT
NA	TRBJ2-7	TRBV2	TRBD2	CATLVGGRDEQYF	TGTGCCACCTTGGTGGGGGGGAGGGACGAGCAGTACTTC
NA	TRBJ2-4	TRBV27	TRBD1	CASSGGQGKPRNIQYF	TGTGCCAGCAGCGGTGGACAGGGCAAGCCGAGAAACATTCAGTACTTC
NA	TRBJ1-2	TRBV6-1	TRBD1	CASSGDRVVYGYTF	TGTGCCAGCAGTGGGGACAGGGTCGTTTATGGCTACACCTTC
NA	TRBJ1-2	TRBV24-1	TRBD1	CATSRTGYYGYTF	TGTGCCACCAGCCGGACAGGGTATTATGGCTACACCTTC
once	TRBJ1-1	TRBV30	NA	CAWTEVWNTEAFF	TGTGCCTGGACTGAGGTCTGGAACACTGAAGCTTTCTTT
NA	TRBJ2-7	TRBV5-4	NA	CASSLGGTDRYEQYF	TGTGCCAGCAGCTTGGGTGGGACTGATAGGTACGAGCAGTACTTC
NA	TRBJ1-2	TRBV6-1	TRBD1	CASSDQRQGAYGYTF	TGTGCCAGCAGTGATCAGAGACAGGGGGCTTATGGCTACACCTTC
NA	TRBJ1-1	TRBV2	NA	CASSGGGTTEAFF	TGTGCCAGCAGTGGGGGGGGGACCACTGAAGCTTTCTTT
NA	TRBJ2-2	TRBV5-1	NA	CASSSGTLPAGELFF	TGCGCCAGCAGCTCCGGGACTCTCCCGGCCGGGGAGCTGTTTTTT
NA	TRBJ1-5	TRBV5-1	NA	CASSLGGEGQPQHF	TGCGCCAGCAGCTTGGGTGGTGAGGGTCAGCCCCAGCATTTT
NA	TRBJ2-1	TRBV19	TRBD2	CASLKGGSGNNEQFF	TGTGCCAGTTTGAAGGGAGGGTCGGGGAACAATGAGCAGTTCTTC